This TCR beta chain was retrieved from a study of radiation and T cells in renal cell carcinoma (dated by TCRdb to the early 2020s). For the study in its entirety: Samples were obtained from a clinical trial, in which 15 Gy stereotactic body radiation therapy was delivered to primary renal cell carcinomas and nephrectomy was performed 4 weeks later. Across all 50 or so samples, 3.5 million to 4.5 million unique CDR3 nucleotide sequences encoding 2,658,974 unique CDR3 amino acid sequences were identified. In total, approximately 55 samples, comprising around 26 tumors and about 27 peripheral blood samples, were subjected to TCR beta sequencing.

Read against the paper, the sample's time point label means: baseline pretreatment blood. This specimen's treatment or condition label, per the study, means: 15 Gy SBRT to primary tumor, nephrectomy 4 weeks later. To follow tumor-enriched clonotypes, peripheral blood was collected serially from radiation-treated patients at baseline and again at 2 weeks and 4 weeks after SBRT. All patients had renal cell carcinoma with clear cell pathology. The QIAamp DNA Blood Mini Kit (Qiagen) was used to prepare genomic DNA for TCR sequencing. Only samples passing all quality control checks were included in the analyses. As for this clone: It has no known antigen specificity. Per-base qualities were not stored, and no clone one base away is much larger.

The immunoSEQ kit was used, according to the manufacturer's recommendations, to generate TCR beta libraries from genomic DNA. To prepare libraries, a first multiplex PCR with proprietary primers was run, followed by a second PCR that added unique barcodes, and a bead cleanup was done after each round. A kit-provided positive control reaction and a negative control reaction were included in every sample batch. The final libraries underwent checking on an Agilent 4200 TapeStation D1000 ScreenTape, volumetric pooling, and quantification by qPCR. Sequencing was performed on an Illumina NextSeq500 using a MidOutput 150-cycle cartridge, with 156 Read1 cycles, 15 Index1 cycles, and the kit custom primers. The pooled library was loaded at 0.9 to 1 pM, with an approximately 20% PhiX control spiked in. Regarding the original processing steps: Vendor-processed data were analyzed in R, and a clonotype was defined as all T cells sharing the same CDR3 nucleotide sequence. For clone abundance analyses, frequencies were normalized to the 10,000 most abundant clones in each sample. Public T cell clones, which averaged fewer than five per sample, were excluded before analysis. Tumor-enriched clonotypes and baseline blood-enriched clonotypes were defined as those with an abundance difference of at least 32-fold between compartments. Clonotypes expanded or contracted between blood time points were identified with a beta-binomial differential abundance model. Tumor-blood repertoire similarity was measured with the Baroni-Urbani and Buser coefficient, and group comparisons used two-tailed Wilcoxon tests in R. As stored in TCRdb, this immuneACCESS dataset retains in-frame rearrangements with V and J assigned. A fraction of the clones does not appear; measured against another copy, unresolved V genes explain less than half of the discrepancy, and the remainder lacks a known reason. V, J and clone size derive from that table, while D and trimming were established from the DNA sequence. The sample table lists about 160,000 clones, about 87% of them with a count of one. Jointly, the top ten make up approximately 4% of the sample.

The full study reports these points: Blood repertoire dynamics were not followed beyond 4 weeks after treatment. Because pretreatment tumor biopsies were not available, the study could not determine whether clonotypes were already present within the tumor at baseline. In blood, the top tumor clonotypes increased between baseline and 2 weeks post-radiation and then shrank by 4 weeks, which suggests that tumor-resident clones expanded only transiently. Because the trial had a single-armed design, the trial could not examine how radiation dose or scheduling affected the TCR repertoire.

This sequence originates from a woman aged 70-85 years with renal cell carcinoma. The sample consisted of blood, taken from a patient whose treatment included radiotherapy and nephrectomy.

The CDR3: CASTQDRVKETQYF. The nucleotides are TGTGCCAGCACCCAGGACAGGGTGAAAGAGACCCAGTACTTC. Recombination joined TRBV6-6 with TRBJ2-5, with 8 bases matching TRBD1. The CDR3, from cysteine to phenylalanine, totals 14 residues. Just the 42-base CDR3 DNA is kept, in frame starting at base 1. Trimming takes 7 bases off V and 3 bases off J; junction bases not matched to a gene: 7. From a lookup of the germline V gene (reference sequence), CDR1 and CDR2 are MNHNY and SVGAGI.